The 21 T cell receptor beta chains given below trace back to one sample, sequenced in a study of cytomegalovirus exposure and HLA in healthy donors (dated by TCRdb to about 2017). Libraries came from the immunoSEQ multiplex PCR assay. For the multiplex PCR, a mixture combining 60 forward primers for TCR Vbeta segments and 13 reverse primers for TCR Jbeta segments was used. The table was pulled from immuneACCESS by TCRdb, which kept in-frame rearrangements only. Such tables lose some clones; where checked, under half of the loss comes from unresolved V genes, and the rest has no known cause. This sample is represented by roughly 70,000 clones; 75% to 90% of them were singletons. The ten largest clonotypes hold roughly 12% of the sample. Material for sequencing was PBMCs. These receptors all stem from a woman in her 30s in good health and CMV-seropositive.

Only one count was recorded for this clone. Other DNA sequences within the sample encode an identical CDR3. The rearrangement joins TRBV7-9 to TRBJ2-3; possibly TRBD2 for D (6 bases). Germline V lookup: CDR1 SEHNR, CDR2 FQNEAQ (reference sequence). V was cut by 3 bases and J by 5 bases, with 15 bases left in between. This CDR3 comprises 15 residues. The CDR3 is CASSLGLADRDTQYF. CDR3 bases: TGTGCCAGCAGCTTGGGTTTAGCGGATAGAGATACGCAGTATTTT.

The V and J genes are TRBV6-5 and TRBJ2-5; 8 positions agree with TRBD1. The CDR3 totals 14 residues. Germline trimming cut 5 bases from V and 2 bases from J; bases unmatched to any gene: 4. The germline V gene has CDR1 MNHEY and CDR2 SVGAGI. The CDR3 DNA reads TGTGCCAGCAGTCGACAGGGGACTCAAGAGACCCAGTACTTC. The encoded protein is CASSRQGTQETQYF.

The chain has TRBV7-9 and TRBJ2-3, with 9 bases lining up with TRBD1. V trimming: 6 bases; J trimming: 0 bases; junction bases outside the gene matches: 4. The CDR3 is 15 amino acids. Germline CDR1 is SEHNR and CDR2 is FQNEAQ (reference sequence). CDR3 loop: CASRGQGPSTDTQYF. The CDR3 coding sequence is TGTGCCAGCAGAGGACAGGGGCCGAGCACAGATACGCAGTATTTT.

The chain links TRBV7-9 to TRBJ2-2; possible D gene TRBD2, 5 bases. V dropped 3 bases and J dropped 4 bases, with 15 bases sitting between them. Germline CDR1 is SEHNR and CDR2 is FQNEAQ (reference sequence). This CDR3 has 16 residues. The CDR3: CASSFSTTGSTGELFF. DNA of the CDR3: TGTGCCAGCAGCTTTTCGACTACGGGGAGCACCGGGGAGCTGTTTTTT.

V usage is TRBV6-5 and J usage is TRBJ2-3, with TRBD2 matching 13 bases. The CDR3 consists of 16 residues. The J segment lost 8 bases and the V segment lost 0 bases, leaving 5 bases of the junction unmatched. Germline lookup yields CDR1 MNHEY and CDR2 SVGAGI. The CDR3 is CASSYSTSGGSGTQYF. The CDR3 DNA follows: TGTGCCAGCAGTTACTCGACTAGCGGGGGGAGTGGTACGCAGTATTTT.

The J gene is TRBJ1-4, the V gene TRBV18; D gene uncertain. Trimming removed 1 base from V and 5 bases from J, with 17 bases in between. The length of the CDR3 is 17 residues. CDR1 is KGHSH, CDR2 LQKENI, per germline. This CDR3 reads CASSPQRAGGINEKLFF. CDR3 sequence (DNA): TGTGCCAGCTCACCACAAAGGGCAGGAGGTATAAATGAAAAACTGTTTTTT.

The chain links TRBV7-9 to TRBJ2-3; no clear D gene. CDR3 length: 14 amino acids. Germline V lookup: CDR1 SEHNR, CDR2 FQNEAQ (reference sequence). V was trimmed by 1 base and J by 3 bases, leaving 8 bases between them. This CDR3 reads CASSLVIRTDTQYF. CDR3 coding DNA: TGTGCCAGCAGCTTAGTCATACGGACAGATACGCAGTATTTT.

The chain has TRBV6-1 and TRBJ1-5, with D uncertain. Germline V gene lookup returns CDR1 MNHNS and CDR2 SASEGT. Trimming cost V 4 bases and J 3 bases, with 13 bases left between them. This CDR3 has 15 residues. The CDR3 reads CASSGRESINQPQHF. In nucleotides, the CDR3 is TGTGCCAGCAGTGGCCGGGAGAGCATCAATCAGCCCCAGCATTTT.

V gene TRBV27 combines with J gene TRBJ2-5; 10 nucleotides line up with TRBD2. The J call may be incorrect, as the DNA end agrees better with TRBJ2-7. CDR1 is MNHEY and CDR2 is SMNVEV in the germline V gene (reference sequence). The CDR3 totals 14 residues. Here the CDR3 reads CASSLTSGFHEQYF. The CDR3 region has the DNA TGTGCCAGCAGTTTGACTAGCGGGTTCCACGAGCAGTACTTC.

This clone showed up just once. V and J are TRBV27 and TRBJ1-2; D possibly corresponds to TRBD1 (5 bases). The CDR3 is made up of 11 amino acids. V lost 8 bases, J lost 4 bases, and 8 bases lay in between. Germline lookup yields CDR1 MNHEY and CDR2 SMNVEV (reference sequence). This CDR3 is CASAGVYGYTF. DNA of the CDR3: TGTGCCAGCGCGGGGGTCTATGGCTACACCTTC.

The chain is built from TRBV7-9 and TRBJ2-5; TRBD2 matches 8 bases. The J call may be mistaken, given a closer DNA end match to TRBJ2-7. The CDR3 is 15 amino acids. Germline V gives CDR1 SEHNR, CDR2 FQNEAQ (reference sequence). The DNA of the CDR3 is TGTGCCAGCAGCCCCACCGGCGGGAGGTCCTACGAGCAGTACTTC. It is translated as CASSPTGGRSYEQYF.

The chain links TRBV6-5 to TRBJ2-2; no clear D. This CDR3 is built from 14 residues. V dropped 2 bases and J dropped 1 base, with 5 bases sitting between them. Germline V gene data show CDR1 as MNHEY and CDR2 as SVGAGI. CDR3 DNA: TGTGCCAGCAGTTACCAAATGAACACCGGGGAGCTGTTTTTT. Amino acids: CASSYQMNTGELFF.

This chain uses TRBV15 with TRBJ2-3; 10 bases map to TRBD2. This CDR3 has 16 amino acids. Germline CDR1 is LNHNV and CDR2 is YYDKDF (reference sequence). Trimming took 0 bases from V and 6 from J; bases not matched to a gene: 6. This CDR3 is CATSRDQGLASDTQYF. CDR3 DNA sequence: TGTGCCACCAGCAGAGATCAGGGACTAGCGTCTGATACGCAGTATTTT.

The genes are TRBV7-2 and TRBJ2-5; unclear D gene. The DNA end favors TRBJ2-7, so the J call may be wrong. The V gene's germline CDR1 is SGHTA and CDR2 FQGNSA. The CDR3 has 11 amino acids. The CDR3 DNA is TGTGCCAGCAGTCGAGGTTACGAGCAGTACTTC. Protein product: CASSRGYEQYF.

This chain links TRBV11-2 with TRBJ2-5; tentative D call: TRBD2 (6 bases). In germline, CDR1 is SGHAT, CDR2 FQNNGV. Trimming took 4 bases from V and 5 from J, leaving 17 bases between them. CDR3 length: 15 residues. This CDR3 reads CASSSLRAGGETQYF. CDR3 coding DNA: TGTGCCAGCAGCTCACTTAGGGCAGGAGGGGAGACCCAGTACTTC.

The chain has TRBV4-1 and TRBJ2-3; 10 bases line up with TRBD2. CDR3 length: 18 residues. The V and J ends lost 4 bases and 5 bases, in that order; junction bases with no gene match: 15. Germline V CDR1 and CDR2: MGHRA, YSYEKL. The CDR3 nucleotides read TGCGCCAGCAGCCCCCGAGCGGGAGGGCCCTCGAGACGAGATACGCAGTATTTT. Translation: CASSPRAGGPSRRDTQYF.

This clone is a singleton in its sample. The genes are TRBV11-2 and TRBJ2-1; D is unresolved. The V gene's germline CDR1 is SGHAT and CDR2 FQNNGV. Trimming shortened V by 2 bases and J by 6 bases, and 5 bases separated the two germline ends. The CDR3 totals 12 residues. The chain's CDR3 is CASSLTGNEQFF. DNA for the CDR3: TGTGCCAGCAGCTTAACCGGCAATGAGCAGTTCTTC.

This clone was counted between two and nine times. J is TRBJ2-7 and V is TRBV11-2; 10 bases are shared with TRBD1. The CDR3 has 15 residues. CDR1 is SGHAT and CDR2 is FQNNGV in the germline V gene. J lost 3 bases, V lost 6 bases, and 8 bases had no gene match. CDR3 protein: CASRFTGTGVYEQYF. In DNA, the CDR3 is TGTGCCAGCAGATTCACCGGGACAGGGGTCTACGAGCAGTACTTC.

The rearrangement uses TRBV4-2 and TRBJ2-2; D may be TRBD1 (6 bases). This CDR3 is 16 amino acids long. Germline loops: CDR1 LGHNA, CDR2 YNFKEQ. V lost 3 bases and J 6 bases, leaving 17 bases between the germline ends. The CDR3 region is CASSQDKRPGAGELFF. The CDR3 DNA reads as TGTGCCAGCAGCCAGGACAAGCGCCCAGGGGCCGGGGAGCTGTTTTTT.

The chain has TRBV28 and TRBJ2-7, with D possibly matching TRBD2 (5 bases). The CDR3 has 11 residues. The V gene's germline CDR1 is MDHEN and CDR2 SYDVKM. V dropped 5 bases and J dropped 3 bases, with 5 bases sitting between them. CDR3 protein: CASSRGYEQYF. The CDR3 nucleotides read TGTGCCAGCAGTCGGGGCTACGAGCAGTACTTC.

This chain connects TRBV6-1 to TRBJ2-2; D perhaps matches TRBD1 (6 bases). The CDR3 has 13 amino acids. V gave up 11 bases and J gave up 13 bases, with 23 bases separating them. The germline V gene encodes CDR1 MNHNS and CDR2 SASEGT. The CDR3 DNA reads as TGTGCCGGGTTCTGGGCAGGGGCACCAGGGCTGTTTTTT. Protein sequence: CAGFWAGAPGLFF.